The entry below describes one TCR beta chain. Its antigen remains unidentified. Germline and junction disagree at one end, which may indicate a read error. This CDR3 is also generated by other DNA sequences in the sample. The data belong to a study of OX40 agonist ivuxolimab in advanced cancers. Regarding the complete study: Ivuxolimab, which targeted the costimulatory receptor OX40 (CD134), was an agonistic, fully human IgG2 monoclonal antibody. Intravenous ivuxolimab was administered to patients every 2 weeks at six dose levels: 0.01, 0.1, 0.3, 1.5, 3 and 10 mg/kg. Of the approximately 50 patients in dose escalation, about 19 had hepatocellular carcinoma, about 15 had melanoma, 9 had renal cell carcinoma and 9 had head and neck cancer. A male proportion of around 83% and a mean age of approximately 58 years, ranging from 23 to 79, were recorded for the dose-escalation cohort. Prior anti-PD-1, anti-PD-L1 or anti-CTLA-4 therapy was permitted, and approximately 40% of dose-escalation patients had received checkpoint inhibitors. Three dose-escalation patients achieved partial responses, one with hepatocellular carcinoma and two with cutaneous melanoma. Peripheral TCRbeta sequencing was intended to test whether TCR sequence diversity was altered and clonal T-cell expansion was caused by ivuxolimab. The monotherapy dose-escalation portion (N ≈ 56 patients) of the phase I ivuxolimab trial is reported in the paper. General conclusions and limits of the study: At doses from 0.1 to 3.0 mg/kg, clonal expansion was seen in both CD4+ and CD8+ blood T cells between baseline and week 6. Low levels of normalized T-cell clonal expansion were also seen in some patients who did not respond. Partial responders in the 0.1-3.0 mg/kg groups had among the lowest normalized peripheral clonal expansion, especially among CD8+ T cells. The antigen specificity of the peripheral T cells that underwent clonal expansion was not determined. On average, CD8+ T cells showed more expanded clones than CD4+ T cells after ivuxolimab.

The CDR3 goes from the cysteine to the phenylalanine over 16 residues. CDR3 DNA is the only sequence kept; it has 48 bases, read in frame from the first base. For CDR1 and CDR2, the germline V gene lists SGHRS and YFSETQ. Genomic DNA was extracted from sorted cells for sequencing of the TCRbeta CDR3 region. The immunoSEQ Assay was used for sequencing of TCRbeta CDR3 regions. TCRdb mirrors the immuneACCESS table, restricted to in-frame sequences. Some clones are absent from its copies; in checked studies, under half trace to an unresolved V gene, and the reason for the others is unknown. The sample profile shows some 80,000 clones; 85% of them were found once. The ten largest clones represent 0.6% to 0.8% of the sample. The trial excluded patients who had a history of autoimmune disease or who were on systemic immunosuppression. In every dose cohort, peripheral blood was drawn for TCR sequencing at baseline, cycle 4 day 1, and cycle 7 day 1. The samples were drawn from a first-in-human, open-label, multicenter phase I dose-escalation trial of ivuxolimab. Adults with locally advanced or metastatic head and neck squamous cell, hepatocellular, melanoma or renal cell carcinoma were enrolled in the trial. CD4+ and CD8+ T cells were sorted separately from peripheral blood before TCR sequencing.

The sample in question was CD4+ or CD8+ T cells sorted from blood, obtained in a trial of the OX40 agonist ivuxolimab. The receptor was isolated from an adult with an advanced solid tumor such as melanoma, head and neck, liver or kidney cancer. The sequence is built from TRBV5-1 and TRBJ2-5, with 11 middle bases fitting TRBD2. The CDR3: CASSLALAGGLETQYF. The nucleotides read TGCGCCAGTAGCTTGGCATTAGCGGGGGGGCTTGAGACCCAGTACTTC.